The clone carrying this T cell receptor (beta chain) was observed at least ten times. Its antigen is not known. The data belong to a study of Graves' ophthalmopathy and Graves' hyperthyroidism. Study results and caveats: Blood also harbored most expanded thyroid clonotypes above 0.001 frequency.

Amplification from RNA transcripts yielded the TCR beta CDR3 regions. Investigators did first-round RT-PCR with HTBI primers, then second-round multiplex PCR. TCRdb passed the multiplex PCR reads through MiXCR, listing each CDR3 protein once. The sample gives 350,000 to 400,000 distinct CDR3 sequences, 15% of which show up once; about 7% is in the top ten. The hyperthyroidism patients had a new diagnosis of under 2 months' duration and were aged 18 to 65. This CDR3 region has 12 residues. CDR1 and CDR2 from the germline V gene are MNHEY and SVGEGT. V was shortened by 8 bases and J by 7 bases, with 9 bases between the two germline ends.

This rearrangement joins TRBV6-2 or TRBV6-3 to TRBJ1-6; D is undetermined. This TCR derives from a woman in her late teens or twenties with stable Graves' hyperthyroidism. The sequenced material came from peripheral blood. The DNA of the CDR3 is TGTGCCAGCGGGGATCCGAATTCACCCCTCCACTTT. This sequence encodes CASGDPNSPLHF.